A selection of T cell receptor beta chains follows, all from one sample in a study of shared clonotypes between healthy human individuals. The method was immunoSEQ multiplex PCR; TCRdb's version includes in-frame clones alone and lacks a portion of them. This table has about 1.5 million clones, around 98% appearing once. The sequenced sample was naive CD4+ T cells sorted from blood. The receptors here all came from a man aged 30 to 39 in good health. Each CDR3 is given with its conserved first and last residue. D genes are given only for firm matches. Clone size is stated in some rows and not others, as once, few, many or a class when expanded.

CDR3 DNA | CDR3 protein | clone size | J gene | V gene | D gene | CDR3 length
TGTGCCATCGGACTAGACCGCCGGGATACGCAGTATTTT | CAIGLDRRDTQYF | . | TRBJ2-3 | TRBV10-3 | TRBD2 | 13
TGTGCCAGCAGCTTGGGCCAGGGGGTTTACGAGCAGTACTTC | CASSLGQGVYEQYF | . | TRBJ2-7 | TRBV5-4 | TRBD1 | 14
TGTGCCAGTAGTATTTGGGAGGGGACTGGGGCCAACGTCCTGACTTTC | CASSIWEGTGANVLTF | . | TRBJ2-6 | TRBV19 | TRBD2 | 16
TGTGCCAGCAGCGTAGTCCAGAGCTCCTACAATGAGCAGTTCTTC | CASSVVQSSYNEQFF | . | TRBJ2-1 | TRBV9 | . | 15
TGTGCCAGTAGTATAGTGAGCGGGGGGGTAGTAGGCACTGAAGCTTTCTTT | CASSIVSGGVVGTEAFF | . | TRBJ1-1 | TRBV19 | . | 17
TGCGCCAGCAGCCCCGAGCTAGCGGGAGGGCCCTCCTACGAGCAGTACTTC | CASSPELAGGPSYEQYF | . | TRBJ2-7 | TRBV5-1 | TRBD2 | 17
TGTGCCAGCAGCTTAGCCGGGAACCCCTACAATGAGCAGTTCTTC | CASSLAGNPYNEQFF | once | TRBJ2-1 | TRBV7-2 | . | 15
TGTGCCACCGGAACCCTGGCGGGAGTGGCAGATACGCAGTATTTT | CATGTLAGVADTQYF | . | TRBJ2-3 | TRBV15 | TRBD2 | 15
TGTGCCAGCAGCTTAGGACCTAAGACAGGGGATGAGCAGTTCTTC | CASSLGPKTGDEQFF | . | TRBJ2-1 | TRBV7-9 | TRBD1 | 15
TGTGCCAGCAGCTTAAGGATACTGAGCTCTGGAAACACCATATATTTT | CASSLRILSSGNTIYF | . | TRBJ1-3 | TRBV5-6 | . | 16
TGTGCCAGCAGCTTACAGGGGATAAGTGAAAAACTGTTTTTT | CASSLQGISEKLFF | . | TRBJ1-4 | TRBV5-4 | TRBD1 | 14
TGCGCCAGCAGTCATACCGCAGAGCCAAGTGAAGCTTTCTTT | CASSHTAEPSEAFF | once | TRBJ1-1 | TRBV5-1 | . | 14
TGTGCCAGCAGTGATCAACGGGGTGATACGCAGTATTTT | CASSDQRGDTQYF | . | TRBJ2-3 | TRBV6-4 | . | 13
TGTGCCAGCTCACCCCTGAGGACTAGTTTTCACGAGCAGTACTTC | CASSPLRTSFHEQYF | . | TRBJ2-7 | TRBV18 | TRBD2 | 15